This record looks at one T cell receptor (beta chain) sequence and its context. Its antigen is unidentified. The authors took one heparinised blood draw, averaging roughly 100 mL, from each donor. The sequenced template was cDNA made from the entire isolated RNA. Libraries were prepared by immunoSEQ multiplex PCR; TCRdb keeps only in-frame clonotypes and omits some of them. This sample yields about 120,000 clones, of which 17% are seen a single time; about 2.4% belongs to the top ten. CDR1 MGHDK and CDR2 SYGVNS come from the germline V gene. Germline trimming cut 4 bases from V and 3 bases from J; bases unmatched to any gene: 9. The CDR3 is 15 amino acids. This sample was included in a study of beta chain features in type 1 diabetes. Study-wide results and caveats: cDNA-based reads could over-represent cells with high TCR expression. Type 1 diabetes patients showed a moderate but significant shortening of TCRB CDR3s in all four CD4+ subsets.

The sequence derives from a man between 18 and 29 years old with type 1 diabetes. V is TRBV25-1 and J is TRBJ2-7; 7 bases match TRBD2. The sample was central memory CD4+ T cells from blood. For the CDR3, the DNA is TGTGCCAGCAGTGGAGGCCTAGCGGTGCTCTACGAGCAGTACTTC. It specifies CASSGGLAVLYEQYF.